This TCR beta chain appears in the sequencing data of a study of T cell responses to AZD1222 COVID-19 vaccine (dated by TCRdb to the early 2020s). With respect to the entire study: AZD1222 recipients whose second dose came at about 4 weeks and those whose second dose came at about 12 weeks were combined into one group, since spike-specific TCR depth and breadth did not differ between the two schedules. A total of under 250 trial participants underwent TCR sequencing, of whom 200 to 220 had received two doses of AZD1222 and about 26 had received two doses of the MenACWY control vaccine. Trial participants were enrolled by age into subgroups of 18-55, 56-69 and 70-plus years, and around 140, 26 and 57 TCR-sequenced participants, respectively, were included in these subgroups. Overall study results and their limits: Participants were mostly white British and included more females than males, and it was suggested by the authors that clonal diversity may have been underestimated. Only six or seven AZD1222 recipients were SARS-CoV-2 seropositive at baseline, limiting conclusions about previously exposed vaccinees. Spike-specific TCR breadth and depth rose significantly after two AZD1222 doses compared with day 0 and with MenACWY recipients. Because no day 14 peak-response samples were available, repertoires were characterized only after the peak T cell response. In the small 56-69-year group, the increase in depth fell short of significance, most likely because of low power. Reportedly, almost half of the unique spike-specific TCRs recognized epitopes lying outside the regions that are mutated in the B.1.351 and B.1.1.7 variants. The vaccine-associated CD4 TCRs covered the entire spike protein, and the dominant responses fell in regions 160-218 and 743-854.

As to this clone: No cognate antigen has been identified for it. Per-base quality was not reported, and no clone a single base away is much larger than it.

The CDR3 regions of human TCRbeta chains were subjected to immunosequencing. Processing in the source paper ran as follows. TCRs in the repertoires were matched against a reference library of SARS-CoV-2-specific TCRs that had been generated with the MIRA antigen-specificity platform. Breadth meant the fraction of unique TCRs that were SARS-CoV-2-associated, whereas depth meant the fraction of total T cells that were SARS-CoV-2-associated. Using the MIRA data, every spike-specific TCR was mapped to the spike region that the TCR reacted to and assigned to either a CD4 or a CD8 class. Log10-transformed breadth and depth values were compared by one-way ANOVA with Sidak's multiple comparisons tests. TCRdb provides this immuneACCESS table in a form limited to in-frame rearrangements. Some clones are lacking; in checked studies, under half of them reflect an unresolved V gene, and why the rest are absent is not known. V and J calls and clone size follow that table, whereas D and trimming were derived from the DNA. This sample comprises approximately 99,000 clones, about 82% of them detected only once. Jointly, the top ten make up over 3% of the sample.

The time point label here, explained by the study, means: baseline before first vaccination. The vaccinee samples were drawn from two UK trials, COV001 and COV002, one of which was a single-blind randomized controlled phase 2/3 trial testing AZD1222 (ChAdOx1 nCoV-19) in healthy adults. Trial participant PBMC samples were collected at day 0 and day 28 after the second dose for TCRbeta chain sequencing. CDR1 GTSNPN and CDR2 SVGIG were looked up in the germline V gene (reference sequence). The CDR3, from cysteine to phenylalanine, totals 14 residues. Only the CDR3 part of the read is kept: 42 bases, read in frame from the first base. At the junction V is shortened by 2 bases and J by 4 bases, with 14 bases in between.

The material sequenced was peripheral blood, taken on day 0 of AZD1222 vaccination. This receptor was taken from an adult in good health. The rearranged chain carries TRBV30 and TRBJ2-5, with a weak D call of TRBD1 (5 bases match). At the DNA level, the sequence is TGTGCCTGGAGTATAAAGGGGTCGGGAGAGACCCAGTACTTC. It specifies CAWSIKGSGETQYF. With the portions outside the CDR3 filled from the reference TRBV30 and TRBJ2-5 genes, the complete variable region becomes SQTIHQWPATLVQPVGSPLSLECTVEGTSNPNLYWYRQAAGRGLQLLFYSVGIGQISSEVPQNLSASRPQDRQFILSSKKLLLSDSGFYLCAWSIKGSGETQYFGPGTRLLVL.